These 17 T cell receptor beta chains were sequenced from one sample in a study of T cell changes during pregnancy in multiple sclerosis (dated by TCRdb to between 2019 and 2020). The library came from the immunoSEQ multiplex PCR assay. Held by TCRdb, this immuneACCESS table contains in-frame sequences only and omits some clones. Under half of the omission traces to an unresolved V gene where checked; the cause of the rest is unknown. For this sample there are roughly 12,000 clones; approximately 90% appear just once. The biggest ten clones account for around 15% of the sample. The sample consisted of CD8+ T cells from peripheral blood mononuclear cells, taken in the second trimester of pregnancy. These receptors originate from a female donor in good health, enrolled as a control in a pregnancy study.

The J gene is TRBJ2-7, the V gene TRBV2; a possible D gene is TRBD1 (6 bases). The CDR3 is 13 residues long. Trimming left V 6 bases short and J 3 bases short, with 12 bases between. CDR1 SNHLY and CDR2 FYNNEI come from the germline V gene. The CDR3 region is CASSRAGDYEQYF. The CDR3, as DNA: TGTGCCAGCAGCCGGGCAGGGGACTACGAGCAGTACTTC.

As DNA, the CDR3 is TGTGCCAGCGGCCCTGACGGGGCCAAAAACATTCAGTACTTC. As protein: CASGPDGAKNIQYF. The rearrangement uses TRBV7-9 and TRBJ2-4; D ambiguous. V was clipped by 8 bases and J by 1 base, with 12 bases between them. The germline gives CDR1 SEHNR, CDR2 FQNEAQ (reference sequence). CDR3 length: 14 amino acids.

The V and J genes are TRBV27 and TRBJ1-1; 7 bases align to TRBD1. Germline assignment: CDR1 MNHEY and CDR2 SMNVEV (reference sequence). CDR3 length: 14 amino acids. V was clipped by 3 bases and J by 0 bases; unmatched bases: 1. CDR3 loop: CASSLGQMNTEAFF. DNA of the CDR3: TGTGCCAGCAGTTTGGGACAGATGAACACTGAAGCTTTCTTT.

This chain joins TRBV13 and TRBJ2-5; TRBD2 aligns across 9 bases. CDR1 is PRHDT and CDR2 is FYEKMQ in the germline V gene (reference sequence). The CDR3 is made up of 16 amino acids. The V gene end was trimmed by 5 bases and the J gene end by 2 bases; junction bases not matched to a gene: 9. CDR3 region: CASSPRGSGGQETQYF. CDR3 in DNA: TGTGCCAGCAGCCCCCGTGGTAGCGGGGGACAAGAGACCCAGTACTTC.

CDR3 coding DNA: TGCGCCAGCAGCTTCGAGCGGGAGGACTACAATGAGCAGTTCTTC. Translated, it gives CASSFEREDYNEQFF. The chain carries TRBV4-1 and TRBJ2-1, with 9 positions matching TRBD2. The germline gives CDR1 MGHRA, CDR2 YSYEKL. The ends lost 5 bases at V and 3 bases at J; junction bases unmatched: 5. This CDR3 is built from 15 residues.

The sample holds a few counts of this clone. CDR3 sequence (DNA): TGTGCCTGGAGTCGTAGTGGCTCAGGGGGGCGCGGGGGCAATCAGCCCCAGCATTTT. This translates into CAWSRSGSGGRGGNQPQHF. The V and J genes are TRBV30 and TRBJ1-5; 7 positions agree with TRBD1. The ends lost 2 bases at V and 2 bases at J; junction bases unmatched: 18. CDR1 is GTSNPN, CDR2 SVGIG, per germline (reference sequence). The CDR3 is made up of 19 amino acids.

The CDR3 loop is CASTPGTSGTDTQYF. The CDR3 DNA sequence: TGTGCCAGCACCCCCGGGACTAGCGGGACAGATACGCAGTATTTT. This chain uses TRBV6-5 with TRBJ2-3; 12 bases align to TRBD2. The germline V gene encodes CDR1 MNHEY and CDR2 SVGAGI. CDR3 length: 15 residues. Trimming removed 7 bases from V and 3 bases from J; junction bases left unmatched: 5.

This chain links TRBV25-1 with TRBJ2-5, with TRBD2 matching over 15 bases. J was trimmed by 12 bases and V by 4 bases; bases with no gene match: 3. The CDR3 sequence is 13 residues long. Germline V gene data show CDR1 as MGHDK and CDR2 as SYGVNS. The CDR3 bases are TGTGCCAGCAGTGGTCGGACTAGCGGGGGGGAGTACTTC. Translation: CASSGRTSGGEYF.

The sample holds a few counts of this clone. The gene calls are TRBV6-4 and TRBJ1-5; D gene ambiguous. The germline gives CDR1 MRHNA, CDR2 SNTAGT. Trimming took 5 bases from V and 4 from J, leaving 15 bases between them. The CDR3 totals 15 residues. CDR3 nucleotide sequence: TGTGCCAGCAGTCTCAGTGGCCTCGGGAATCAGCCCCAGCATTTT. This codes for CASSLSGLGNQPQHF.

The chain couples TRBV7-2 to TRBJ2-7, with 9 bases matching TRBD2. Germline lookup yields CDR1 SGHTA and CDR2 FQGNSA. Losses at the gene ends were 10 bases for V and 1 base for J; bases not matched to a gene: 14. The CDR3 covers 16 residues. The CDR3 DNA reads TGTGCCACCGAGTCCCCCCCAGCGGGGGGTTCCTACGAGCAGTACTTC. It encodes CATESPPAGGSYEQYF.

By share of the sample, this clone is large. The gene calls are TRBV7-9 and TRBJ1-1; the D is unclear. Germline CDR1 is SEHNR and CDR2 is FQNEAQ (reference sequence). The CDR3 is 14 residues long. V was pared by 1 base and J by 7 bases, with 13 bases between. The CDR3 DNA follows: TGTGCCAGCAGCTTAGGGTATGAGGTTGATGAAGCTTTCTTT. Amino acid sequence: CASSLGYEVDEAFF.

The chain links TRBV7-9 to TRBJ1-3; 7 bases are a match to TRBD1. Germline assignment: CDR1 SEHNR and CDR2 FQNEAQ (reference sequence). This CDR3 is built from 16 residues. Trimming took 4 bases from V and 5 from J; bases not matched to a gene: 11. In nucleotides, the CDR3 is TGTGCCAGCAGCTCGGCAAGGACAGGAGGGAGAAACACCATATATTTT. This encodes CASSSARTGGRNTIYF.

The CDR3 here is CASSEQGTATYGYTF. CDR3 bases: TGTGCCAGCAGTGAACAAGGGACAGCAACCTATGGCTACACCTTC. The chain combines TRBV6-1 with TRBJ1-2, with TRBD1 matching 7 bases. J lost 4 bases, V lost 2 bases, and 7 bases had no gene match. There are 15 residues in the CDR3. Germline V gene lookup returns CDR1 MNHNS and CDR2 SASEGT.

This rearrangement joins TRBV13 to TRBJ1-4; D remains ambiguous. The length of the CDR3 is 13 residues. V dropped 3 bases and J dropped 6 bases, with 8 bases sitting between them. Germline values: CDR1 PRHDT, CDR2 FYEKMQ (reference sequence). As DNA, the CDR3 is TGTGCCAGCAGCTTGGGTGGGCATGAAAAACTGTTTTTT. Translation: CASSLGGHEKLFF.

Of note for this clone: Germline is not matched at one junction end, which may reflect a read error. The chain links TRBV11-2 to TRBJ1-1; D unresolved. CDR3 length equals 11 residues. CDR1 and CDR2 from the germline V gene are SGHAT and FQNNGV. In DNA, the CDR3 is TGTGCCAGCAGCTTAAACAGTGAAGCTTTCTTT. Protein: CASSLNSEAFF.

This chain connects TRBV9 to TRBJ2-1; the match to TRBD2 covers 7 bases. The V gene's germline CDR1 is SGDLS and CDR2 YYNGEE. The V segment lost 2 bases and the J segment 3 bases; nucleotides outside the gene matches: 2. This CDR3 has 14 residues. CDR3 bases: TGTGCCAGCAGCGTCGGCGGGAGCTACAATGAGCAGTTCTTC. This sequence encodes CASSVGGSYNEQFF.

The CDR3 spells CASTSGTSGDNEQFF. The CDR3 nucleotides read TGTGCCAGCACCTCCGGGACTAGCGGAGACAATGAGCAGTTCTTC. V is TRBV27 and J is TRBJ2-1; TRBD2 matches 11 bases. The V gene end was trimmed by 7 bases and the J gene end by 5 bases; junction bases not matched to a gene: 7. The V gene's germline CDR1 is MNHEY and CDR2 SMNVEV (reference sequence). The CDR3 spans 15 residues.